The clone carrying this T cell receptor beta chain was picked up many times. As yet, its antigen is unknown. These data belong to a study of T-cell memory formation after mild COVID-19. Across the whole study: TCR clusters were mostly donor specific. Findings of the study overall: Later expanders leaned CD4+, whereas day 15 to 85 contracting clones were balanced CD4/CD8. Still unconfirmed is whether the second-wave clones peaking on day 37 recognized SARS-CoV-2. The study found contracting CD4+ clones mainly in CM and EM and contracting CD8+ clones in EMRA.

Germline CDR1 reads SGHRS; CDR2 reads YFSETQ. V was pared by 0 bases and J by 4 bases, with 8 bases of the junction left unmatched. The length of the CDR3 is 17 residues. MiXCR, run by TCRdb on the 5' RACE reads, gives a single entry per CDR3 protein. The repertoire includes just over 200,000 distinct CDR3 sequences, 9.5% of them detected once, and roughly 4% sits in the top ten. The V gene is TRBV5-1, the J gene TRBJ2-1, with 9 bases matching TRBD1. The receptor's source is a man between 18 and 35 years old who had mild COVID-19 (a few samples of this study predate the infection). Cell type and time point are not known. Material for sequencing was PBMCs or a T cell subset sorted from them (not recorded which). The CDR3, as DNA: TGCGCCAGCAGCTTGGAACCCTCCGGGACAGGGTACAATGAGCAGTTCTTC. Its protein is CASSLEPSGTGYNEQFF.